Listed below are T cell receptor beta chains from one sample, sequenced in a study of blood T cell repertoires in COVID-19. The table came from immunoSEQ multiplex PCR; TCRdb's copy has only in-frame clones and leaves some out. The data contain around 220,000 clones, around 75% of them singletons. Sequenced: peripheral blood. These receptors all come from a human donor in a cohort sampled during active COVID-19. Each CDR3 is given without its conserved first and last residue.

j_call cdr3_length v_call cdr3_aa
TRBJ2-7 14 TRBV29-1 SVDLAGKGRLYEQY
TRBJ1-4 14 TRBV15 ATSRAGQARSEKLF
TRBJ1-6 12 TRBV29-1 SVRTGSYNSPLH
TRBJ2-2 13 TRBV7-9 ASSLAGEETGELF
TRBJ2-3 15 TRBV28 ASSFPRLAGVPDTQY
TRBJ2-4 13 TRBV4-2 ASSHEGPGGDIQY
TRBJ2-3 13 TRBV5-1 ASSLGQGASDTQY
TRBJ1-2 13 TRBV10-3 AIRQLSEGNYGYT
TRBJ1-1 13 TRBV21-1 ASSKAPGTNTEAF
TRBJ2-1 15 TRBV4-3 ASSQVRQGKVYNEQF
TRBJ2-7 13 TRBV27 ASSLTLPLSYEQY
TRBJ2-7 15 TRBV15 ATSRRGEGLAGREQY
TRBJ2-5 12 TRBV28 ASSLSAGLETQY
TRBJ2-1 14 TRBV19 ASSRTSGATYNEQF
TRBJ1-2 11 TRBV27 ASSLEGNYGYT
TRBJ1-5 14 TRBV4-2 ASSQGRRPGREPQH
TRBJ2-7 14 TRBV19 ASSAPREGASYEQY
TRBJ1-1 13 TRBV11-2 ASSSSGTSGNEAF
TRBJ2-7 13 TRBV18 ASSPSARVSYEQY
TRBJ2-5 13 TRBV5-4 ASSPRLAGGETQY